The rows below give T cell receptor beta chains drawn from one sample of a study of CD8 T cells in Susac syndrome. TCRdb processed the immunoSEQ multiplex PCR reads anew with MiXCR; each CDR3 protein has one entry. The data contain approximately 210,000 distinct CDR3 sequences, roughly 96% of them singletons. Sequencing was carried out using CD4+ T cells from PBMCs. The receptors were sampled from a human donor with multiple sclerosis. Each CDR3 is given with its conserved first and last residue. The order of the fields is CDR3 protein, CDR3 DNA, clone size, V gene, D gene, J gene. A D gene is named only where the DNA matches it firmly. For some rows the clone size is stated as once, few or many, or as a class when expanded; others skip it.

cdr3_aa: CASAVEADTQYF; cdr3_nt: TGTGCCTCCGCGGTGGAAGCAGATACGCAGTATTTT; clone_size: .; v_call: TRBV30; d_call: .; j_call: TRBJ2-3
cdr3_aa: CSARDVGEEQFF; cdr3_nt: TGCAGTGCTAGAGATGTAGGCGAGGAGCAGTTCTTC; clone_size: .; v_call: TRBV20-1; d_call: .; j_call: TRBJ2-1
cdr3_aa: CASSLVFGTSDNEQFF; cdr3_nt: TGTGCCAGCAGCTTGGTTTTCGGGACTAGCGACAATGAGCAGTTCTTC; clone_size: .; v_call: TRBV5-4; d_call: TRBD2; j_call: TRBJ2-1
cdr3_aa: CASSAGTGGVETQYF; cdr3_nt: TGTGCCAGCAGCGCCGGGACAGGGGGCGTTGAGACCCAGTACTTC; clone_size: .; v_call: TRBV6-6; d_call: TRBD1; j_call: TRBJ2-5
cdr3_aa: CSARDRASGNYEQYF; cdr3_nt: TGCAGTGCTAGAGATCGGGCTAGCGGGAACTACGAGCAGTACTTC; clone_size: .; v_call: TRBV20-1; d_call: TRBD2; j_call: TRBJ2-7
cdr3_aa: CSAIPQPGPGEQYF; cdr3_nt: TGCAGTGCTATCCCGCAGCCGGGCCCGGGTGAGCAGTACTTC; clone_size: once; v_call: TRBV20-1; d_call: .; j_call: TRBJ2-7
cdr3_aa: CSVVRPNYEQYF; cdr3_nt: TGCAGCGTTGTGAGGCCGAACTACGAGCAGTACTTC; clone_size: .; v_call: TRBV29-1; d_call: .; j_call: TRBJ2-7
cdr3_aa: CASTPRRAGQYF; cdr3_nt: TGTGCCAGCACCCCAAGGAGGGCGGGCCAGTACTTC; clone_size: .; v_call: TRBV2; d_call: .; j_call: TRBJ2-7
cdr3_aa: CSARIRGPLSYNEQFF; cdr3_nt: TGCAGTGCTAGAATCAGGGGACCTCTCTCCTACAATGAGCAGTTCTTC; clone_size: .; v_call: TRBV20-1; d_call: .; j_call: TRBJ2-1
cdr3_aa: CASSLGTGEQFF; cdr3_nt: TGTGCCAGCAGTTTAGGGACGGGAGAGCAGTTCTTC; clone_size: .; v_call: TRBV12-3/TRBV12-4; d_call: .; j_call: TRBJ2-1
cdr3_aa: CASSGGTGYGYTF; cdr3_nt: TGTGCCAGCAGCGGGGGGACAGGGTATGGCTACACCTTC; clone_size: .; v_call: TRBV11-2; d_call: TRBD1; j_call: TRBJ1-2
cdr3_aa: CSGREGARANYGYTF; cdr3_nt: TGCAGTGGCAGAGAGGGCGCCAGGGCCAACTATGGCTACACCTTC; clone_size: .; v_call: TRBV20-1; d_call: .; j_call: TRBJ1-2
cdr3_aa: CASSQAQPWAEAFF; cdr3_nt: TGTGCCAGCAGCCAAGCCCAGCCGTGGGCTGAAGCTTTCTTT; clone_size: .; v_call: TRBV3-1; d_call: .; j_call: TRBJ1-1
cdr3_aa: CASGHAGNEQFF; cdr3_nt: TGTGCCAGCGGCCATGCGGGGAATGAGCAGTTCTTC; clone_size: .; v_call: TRBV12-3/TRBV12-4; d_call: .; j_call: TRBJ2-1
cdr3_aa: CASSLAGPDWETQYF; cdr3_nt: TGTGCCAGCAGCTTAGCCGGACCAGATTGGGAGACCCAGTACTTC; clone_size: .; v_call: TRBV7-6; d_call: .; j_call: TRBJ2-5
cdr3_aa: CASRERDRAGETQYF; cdr3_nt: TGTGCCAGCAGAGAGAGGGACAGGGCGGGAGAGACCCAGTACTTC; clone_size: .; v_call: TRBV2; d_call: TRBD1; j_call: TRBJ2-5
cdr3_aa: CASSLFTSLRNTGELFF; cdr3_nt: TGCGCCAGCAGCTTGTTTACATCCTTGAGGAACACCGGGGAGCTGTTTTTT; clone_size: once; v_call: TRBV5-1; d_call: .; j_call: TRBJ2-2
cdr3_aa: CASSADRGPGETQYF; cdr3_nt: TGTGCCAGCAGCGCAGACAGGGGGCCTGGAGAGACCCAGTACTTC; clone_size: .; v_call: TRBV5-6; d_call: TRBD1; j_call: TRBJ2-5
cdr3_aa: CASSSLRNTIYF; cdr3_nt: TGTGCCAGCAGTTCCTTACGAAACACCATATATTTT; clone_size: .; v_call: TRBV12-3/TRBV12-4; d_call: .; j_call: TRBJ1-3
cdr3_aa: CASSLRGISTDTQYF; cdr3_nt: TGTGCCAGCAGCTTACGCGGGATCAGCACAGATACGCAGTATTTT; clone_size: .; v_call: TRBV7-6; d_call: .; j_call: TRBJ2-3
cdr3_aa: CSVQGANYGYTF; cdr3_nt: TGCAGCGTTCAAGGAGCTAACTATGGCTACACCTTC; clone_size: .; v_call: TRBV29-1; d_call: .; j_call: TRBJ1-2
cdr3_aa: CASSQPTGHQTQYF; cdr3_nt: TGCGCCAGCAGCCAACCAACGGGCCACCAAACGCAGTATTTT; clone_size: .; v_call: TRBV4-1; d_call: .; j_call: TRBJ2-3
cdr3_aa: CASSYSGPSSYEQYF; cdr3_nt: TGTGCCAGCAGTTATTCGGGCCCGAGCTCCTACGAGCAGTACTTC; clone_size: .; v_call: TRBV28; d_call: .; j_call: TRBJ2-7
cdr3_aa: CATVRNQPQHF; cdr3_nt: TGTGCCACGGTTCGCAATCAGCCCCAGCATTTT; clone_size: .; v_call: TRBV6-5; d_call: .; j_call: TRBJ1-5
cdr3_aa: CSVVRAGLQETQYF; cdr3_nt: TGCAGCGTTGTCAGGGCCGGCCTACAAGAGACCCAGTACTTC; clone_size: .; v_call: TRBV29-1; d_call: .; j_call: TRBJ2-5
cdr3_aa: CASSLGRMVTGREQYF; cdr3_nt: TGTGCCAGCAGCTTGGGGAGGATGGTAACCGGGCGGGAGCAGTACTTC; clone_size: .; v_call: TRBV5-6; d_call: .; j_call: TRBJ2-7
cdr3_aa: CAWSVQAREETQYF; cdr3_nt: TGTGCCTGGAGTGTACAGGCCAGAGAAGAGACCCAGTACTTC; clone_size: .; v_call: TRBV30; d_call: .; j_call: TRBJ2-5
cdr3_aa: CSARDTGPSGANVLTF; cdr3_nt: TGCAGTGCTAGAGATACAGGCCCGTCTGGGGCCAACGTCCTGACTTTC; clone_size: .; v_call: TRBV20-1; d_call: .; j_call: TRBJ2-6
cdr3_aa: CASSVVASTGELFF; cdr3_nt: TGTGCCAGCAGCGTGGTGGCCAGCACCGGGGAGCTGTTTTTT; clone_size: .; v_call: TRBV9; d_call: .; j_call: TRBJ2-2
cdr3_aa: CASSPRPGLVDYEQYF; cdr3_nt: TGTGCCAGCAGCCCGCGACCGGGACTAGTCGACTACGAGCAGTACTTC; clone_size: .; v_call: TRBV3-1; d_call: TRBD2; j_call: TRBJ2-7